This T cell receptor (beta chain) was profiled in a study of blood T cell repertoires in COVID-19. Authors' methods: Reference gene primer amplification in the assay estimated nucleated cell counts. Here immunoSEQ multiplex PCR was the method, and the copy in TCRdb shows in-frame clones only, minus some. The V and J calls and clone size are taken from that table; D and trimming were inferred from the DNA. The sample gives fewer than 350,000 clones, approximately 90% of which show up once; approximately 9.8% is in the top ten. This clone has only one observation. Germline V gene data show CDR1 as SGHNT and CDR2 as YENEEA. The V and J ends lost 5 bases and 1 base, in that order; junction bases with no gene match: 6. The CDR3 runs 15 residues.

Sequenced input: PBMCs or T cells enriched from blood (not recorded which). The sequence came from a woman aged 40 to 50 who had recovered from COVID-19. This sequence joins TRBV11-3 and TRBJ2-5; 8 bases fit TRBD1. Written as DNA, the CDR3 is TGTGCCAGCAGCCTGGGACAGGCCTCCCAAGAGACCCAGTACTTC. Its translation is CASSLGQASQETQYF.